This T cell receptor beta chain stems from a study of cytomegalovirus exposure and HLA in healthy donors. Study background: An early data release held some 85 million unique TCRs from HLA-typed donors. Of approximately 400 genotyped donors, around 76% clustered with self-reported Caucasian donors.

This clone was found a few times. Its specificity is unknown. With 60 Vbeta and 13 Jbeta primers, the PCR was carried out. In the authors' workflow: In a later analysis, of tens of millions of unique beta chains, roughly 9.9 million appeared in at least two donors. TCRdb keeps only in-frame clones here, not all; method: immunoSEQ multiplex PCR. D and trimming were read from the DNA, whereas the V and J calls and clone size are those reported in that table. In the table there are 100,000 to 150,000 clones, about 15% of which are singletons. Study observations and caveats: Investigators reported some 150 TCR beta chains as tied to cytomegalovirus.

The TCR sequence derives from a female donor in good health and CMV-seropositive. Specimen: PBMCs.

The CDR3 loop is CASSLLRGIESRYEQYF. CDR3 sequence (DNA): TGTGCCAGCAGCTTACTCCGAGGGATAGAATCCCGCTACGAGCAGTACTTC. The V call is TRBV7-8, the J call TRBJ2-7; D perhaps matches TRBD2 (5 bases). Germline assignment: CDR1 SGHVS and CDR2 FQNEAQ. The CDR3 is 17 amino acids. The V end lost 2 bases, the J end lost 3 bases, and 20 bases lay between the germline ends.